This is a list of T cell receptor beta chains from one sample in a study of CXCR3-negative and CXCR3-positive naive CD8 T cells. TCRdb reanalyzed the 5' RACE reads and collapses them to one entry per CDR3 protein, without DNA. The sample table includes over 100,000 distinct CDR3 sequences. Sequencing was performed on naive CXCR3+ CD8+ T cells from blood. These receptors all come from a human donor in good health. Some clones in this sample may be carry-over from other donors' samples. CDR3s include the opening cysteine and the closing phenylalanine or tryptophan.

cdr3_aa cdr3_length j_call v_call
CASSIAGTSGYEQFF 15 TRBJ2-1 TRBV5-1
CASSVGALAVSSYEQYF 17 TRBJ2-7 TRBV9
CASSSNRGNTEAFF 14 TRBJ1-1 TRBV13
CATSREDSANYGYTF 15 TRBJ1-2 TRBV15
CASSVEGQPLAKNIQYF 17 TRBJ2-4 TRBV9
CASSEPISLAGRGKTQYF 18 TRBJ2-5 TRBV10-1
CASSEILAGADTQYF 15 TRBJ2-3 TRBV25-1
CASSLQPSSYNEQFF 15 TRBJ2-1 TRBV7-6
CASSFSGEDEQYF 13 TRBJ2-7 TRBV11-2
CASSQEWTVNTEAFF 15 TRBJ1-1 TRBV4-1
CASSLSRQGNYTF 13 TRBJ1-2 TRBV27
CASRTLGTGVADTQYF 16 TRBJ2-3 TRBV6-6
CASSASSGGYYEQYF 15 TRBJ2-7 TRBV9
CASSLKVPPSEQYF 14 TRBJ2-7 TRBV28
CASSLGQGAIEQYF 14 TRBJ2-7 TRBV5-1
CASSPHPPGGYNEQFF 16 TRBJ2-1 TRBV6-5
CATSRGGASYGYTF 14 TRBJ1-2 TRBV15
CATSDRWTLDNQPQHF 16 TRBJ1-5 TRBV24-1
CASSLGTANEKLFF 14 TRBJ1-4 TRBV28
CASSLEGPGNTIYF 14 TRBJ1-3 TRBV5-1
CSARDRCLKGSYEQYF 16 TRBJ2-7 TRBV20-1
CSVLRGITYNEQFF 14 TRBJ2-1 TRBV29-1
CAWSDGRRVETQYF 14 TRBJ2-5 TRBV30
CASSLMRQKRNYGYTF 16 TRBJ1-2 TRBV7-3
CSASASGATDEQFF 14 TRBJ2-1 TRBV20-1
CASHEGASSYEQYF 14 TRBJ2-7 TRBV6-6
CASVSGASYNEQFF 14 TRBJ2-1 TRBV5-1
CSARDRERASSYNEQFF 17 TRBJ2-1 TRBV20-1
CASSPGGGGDSPLHF 15 TRBJ1-6 TRBV9
CASSDMDRLAGANTGELFF 19 TRBJ2-2 TRBV9
CASSFLIGGDRGYTF 15 TRBJ1-2 TRBV11-2
CASSSRLAGALSGANVLTF 19 TRBJ2-6 TRBV28
CASSQGGLAGQADTQYF 17 TRBJ2-3 TRBV4-3
CSAPDRGSSYEQYF 14 TRBJ2-7 TRBV20-1
CASSQGTGSGETQYF 15 TRBJ2-5 TRBV7-6
CATSRGGGGETQYF 14 TRBJ2-5 TRBV15
CAISDYQGDQPQHF 14 TRBJ1-5 TRBV10-3
CASRGLDEQYF 11 TRBJ2-7 TRBV2
CAITRSGELFF 11 TRBJ2-2 TRBV12-3/TRBV12-4
CASSHSNTDTQYF 13 TRBJ2-3 TRBV3-1